This T cell receptor (beta chain) was sequenced for a study of immune evolution from preneoplasia to lung adenocarcinoma (dated by TCRdb to the early 2020s). Describing the broader study: The study combined immune gene expression, TCR sequencing and multiplex immunofluorescence to profile immune contexture across lung adenocarcinoma precursors and invasive adenocarcinoma. Resected precursor lesions (AAH, AIS, MIA) and invasive adenocarcinomas were compared with paired morphologically normal lung tissue. The sample size depended on which specimens were available, not on a prior power calculation. The immune data were integrated with whole exome sequencing and methylation data obtained from the same cohort of nodules. The overall cohort was made up of about 53 patients with pulmonary nodules who had surgical resection. TCR sequencing data were obtained from about 49 patients. According to the study, over a hundred samples were used for TCR sequencing. Class I HLA alleles were inferred from exome data with POLYSOLVER, and allele-specific HLA loss was detected with LOHHLA. Overall study results and their limits: The highest top T cell clone frequencies were observed in normal lung, and a progressive decrease in top T cell clone frequencies appeared to occur from AAH through AIS, MIA and invasive adenocarcinoma. Clonality was highest in normal lung, while later-stage lesions appeared to show lower clonality but higher T cell density and diversity. The findings rested on association rather than direct causation, and larger cohorts with long-term follow-up and longitudinal biopsies were considered necessary. All patients were from Japan and China, so applicability to Western populations was uncertain.

Worth noting for this clone: The antigen it binds to is not known. Nothing much larger sits one base from this clone, and base qualities are not available.

The immunoSEQ hsTCRbeta Kit was used to sequence TCR beta CDR3 regions from DNA. Processing in the source paper ran as follows. TCR sequencing data were analysed with the ImmunoSEQ Analyzer. T cell clonality was defined as 1 minus Pielou's evenness, calculated on productive rearrangements. To measure T cell diversity, the inverse Simpson index was applied to productive templates. T cell density was expressed as TCR beta template counts normalized to usable DNA, with usable DNA estimated by amplifying and sequencing housekeeping genes. TCR metrics were compared across histologic stages using two-sided Kruskal-Wallis tests. The table comes from immuneACCESS by way of TCRdb, which keeps in-frame sequences with V and J called. Part of the clones is missing from these tables; in studies checked, under half for an unresolved V gene and the rest for unknown reasons. V and J calls and clone size are as listed in that table; D and trimming were resolved from the DNA. The sample profile shows some 7,300 clones; roughly 80% of them were found once. In total, the top ten clones hold almost 6.5% of the sample.

Between the mid-2010s and the late 2010s, the patients underwent resection in either Japan or China. Histologic diagnosis of each case was confirmed independently by two lung cancer pathologists on H&E slides. FFPE tissue was used for DNA isolation with the AllPrep DNA/RNA FFPE Kit. V sheds 3 bases and J sheds 4 bases, leaving 13 bases between their ends. Counted from cysteine to phenylalanine, this CDR3 has 15 amino acids. The DNA shown is the 45-base CDR3, in frame from base 1. Per the germline V gene (reference sequence), SEHNR is the CDR1 and FQNEAQ is the CDR2. Recombination joined TRBV7-9 with TRBJ1-5; TRBD1 might be the D gene, on 6 matching bases. Sequencing input: FFPE adjacent normal lung tissue. The clonotype was recovered from a person aged 60-80 years with lung adenocarcinoma. The CDR3 corresponds to CASSLGGASNQPQHF. The DNA sequence is TGTGCCAGCAGCTTGGGGGGGGCCAGTAATCAGCCCCAGCATTTT.